This T cell receptor beta chain was recovered during a study of ipilimumab plus nivolumab after autologous stem cell transplantation. Study conclusions and caveats: Authors suggest TCR repertoire, Treg phenotype and gut microbiota support further study.

Sequenced by immunoSEQ multiplex PCR; TCRdb stores in-frame clones only, minus some. The table has tens of thousands of clones, almost 95% seen once; the top ten hold roughly 0.87%. Notes on this clone: Its antigen is not identified.

The receptor's source is a male donor with multiple myeloma. The input for sequencing was PBMCs, taken in a trial of ipilimumab plus nivolumab as post-transplant consolidation.

The CDR3 reads CASKQGGRAYNEQFF. DNA of the CDR3: TGTGCCAGCAAACAGGGAGGGAGGGCCTACAATGAGCAGTTCTTC. J is TRBJ2-1 and V is TRBV6-5; a weak D match, TRBD2 (7 bases). Germline CDR1 is MNHEY and CDR2 is SVGAGI. Trimming pared 7 bases from V and 2 bases from J, leaving 15 bases between. The CDR3 loop spans 15 amino acids.